A single sample is the source of the 18 T cell receptor beta chains below, sequenced in a study of glioma-infiltrating T cells after dendritic cell vaccination. TCRdb's table, derived via immunoSEQ multiplex PCR, lists solely in-frame clones and lacks some. The sample records about 87,000 clones, around 90% being singletons. Here the sequenced sample was blood, taken before dendritic cell vaccination. These receptors were taken from a human donor with glioblastoma.

The V and J genes are TRBV2 and TRBJ1-2; possible D gene TRBD1, 6 bases. CDR3 length: 16 amino acids. CDR1 and CDR2 (germline): SNHLY, FYNNEI. Trimming took 4 bases from V and 1 from J, leaving 16 bases between them. CDR3 bases: TGTGCCAGCAGTGTCGGCAGGGGCGATAATAACTATGGCTACACCTTC. This codes for CASSVGRGDNNYGYTF. Supplemented by reference TRBV2 and TRBJ1-2, the full variable domain reads EPEVTQTPSHQVTQMGQEVILRCVPISNHLYFYWYRQILGQKVEFLVSFYNNEISEKSEIFDDQFSVERPDGSNFTLKIRSTKLEDSAMYFCASSVGRGDNNYGYTFGSGTRLTVV.

The CDR3 sequence: CASSLGGTDTQYF. DNA of the CDR3: TGCGCCAGCAGCTTAGGGGGTACAGATACGCAGTATTTT. J is TRBJ2-3 and V is TRBV5-1, with D maybe TRBD1 (6 bases). V was shortened by 2 bases and J by 3 bases, with 7 bases between the two germline ends. This CDR3 contains 13 residues. CDR1 SGHRS and CDR2 YFSETQ come from the germline V gene.

V usage is TRBV6-4 and J usage is TRBJ2-2; 8 bases are a match to TRBD1. The CDR3 is 13 amino acids. The V gene's germline CDR1 is MRHNA and CDR2 SNTAGT. The V segment lost 6 bases and the J segment 7 bases; nucleotides outside the gene matches: 4. DNA of the CDR3: TGTGCCAGCAGCAGACAGGGGTACGGGGAGCTGTTTTTT. The encoded protein is CASSRQGYGELFF.

V and J are TRBV10-3 and TRBJ2-7, with TRBD2 matching over 7 bases. The CDR3 is 16 residues long. V gave up 2 bases and J gave up 1 base; unmatched junction bases: 8. Germline CDR1 ENHRY, CDR2 SYGVKD. CDR3 protein: CAISERGTSESYEQYF. Written as DNA, the CDR3 is TGTGCCATCAGTGAGAGAGGAACTAGCGAATCCTACGAGCAGTACTTC.

This chain links TRBV6-1 with TRBJ1-2; D perhaps matches TRBD1 (6 bases). The V gene's germline CDR1 is MNHNS and CDR2 SASEGT. The CDR3 totals 15 residues. Trimming removed 8 bases from V and 2 bases from J, with 18 bases in between. CDR3 region: CASLIAVGQNYGYTF. CDR3 sequence (DNA): TGTGCCAGCTTGATCGCCGTCGGACAGAACTATGGCTACACCTTC.

This chain connects TRBV7-2 to TRBJ2-3, with 7 bases matching TRBD2. In germline, CDR1 is SGHTA, CDR2 FQGNSA. The CDR3 totals 13 residues. The J segment lost 4 bases and the V segment lost 3 bases, leaving 1 base of the junction unmatched. CDR3 protein: CASSLGRADTQYF. The CDR3 coding sequence is TGTGCCAGCAGCTTGGGGAGGGCAGATACGCAGTATTTT.

V and J are TRBV7-6 and TRBJ1-2; D not certain. V dropped 4 bases and J dropped 6 bases, with 15 bases sitting between them. The CDR3 length is 14 residues. Germline V gene lookup returns CDR1 SGHVS and CDR2 FNYEAQ. CDR3 amino acids: CASSSGLGGNGYTF. The CDR3 DNA is TGTGCCAGCAGCTCCGGACTGGGTGGGAATGGCTACACCTTC.

The chain is built from TRBV5-1 and TRBJ2-5; 9 nucleotides match TRBD1. The end of the DNA is better explained by TRBJ2-7, so the J call may be wrong. Germline-derived CDR1 and CDR2 are SGHRS and YFSETQ. CDR3 length: 14 amino acids. In DNA, the CDR3 is TGCGCCAGCAGCCTGGGACAGGGACTCTACGAGCAGTACTTC. Amino acids: CASSLGQGLYEQYF.

The chain joins TRBV7-6 to TRBJ2-6; tentative D call: TRBD1 (5 bases). The V and J ends lost 5 bases and 4 bases respectively, with 27 bases between them. The CDR3 covers 20 residues. CDR1 is SGHVS, CDR2 FNYEAQ, per germline. Here the CDR3 reads CASSPSDGHAAISGANVLTF. The CDR3 DNA sequence: TGTGCCAGCAGCCCGAGCGATGGACATGCGGCTATATCAGGGGCCAACGTCCTGACTTTC.

In DNA, the CDR3 is TGTGCCAGCAGTTACTCGACAGGCGGAACGGGGCAGCCCCAGCATTTT. It is translated as CASSYSTGGTGQPQHF. The chain has TRBV6-6 and TRBJ1-5, with TRBD1 as a possible D gene (6 bases). V was cut by 0 bases and J by 7 bases, with 16 bases left in between. In germline, CDR1 is MNHNY, CDR2 SVGAGI (reference sequence). The CDR3 extends over 16 amino acids.

V gene TRBV19 combines with J gene TRBJ1-2; D not resolved. Per germline, CDR1 LNHDA and CDR2 SQIVND (reference sequence). Trimming left V 3 bases short and J 3 bases short, with 8 bases between. CDR3 length: 13 residues. CDR3: CASSISFYYGYTF. The CDR3 DNA sequence: TGTGCCAGTAGTATTTCCTTCTACTATGGCTACACCTTC.

This clone appeared once. V usage is TRBV4-1 and J usage is TRBJ2-1; 9 bases align to TRBD2. In germline, CDR1 is MGHRA, CDR2 YSYEKL. CDR3 length: 18 amino acids. The V and J ends lost 0 bases and 8 bases, in that order; junction bases with no gene match: 14. Written as DNA, the CDR3 is TGCGCCAGCAGCCAAGAAGTTCCAGTAGCGGGAGAGGTCCATGAGCAGTTCTTC. This encodes CASSQEVPVAGEVHEQFF.

The V gene is TRBV6-1, the J gene TRBJ2-4, with D tentatively TRBD2 (6 bases). V was shortened by 6 bases and J by 7 bases, with 16 bases between the two germline ends. Germline lookup yields CDR1 MNHNS and CDR2 SASEGT. This CDR3 has 14 amino acids. The CDR3, as DNA: TGTGCCAGCAGGTCCATAAGAGGAGGGAACATTCAGTACTTC. Translated: CASRSIRGGNIQYF.

The chain employs TRBV5-4 and TRBJ1-1; TRBD1 is a possible D gene (6 bases). CDR1 SGHNT and CDR2 YYREEE come from the germline V gene (reference sequence). This CDR3 has 16 residues. Trimming shortened V by 0 bases and J by 6 bases, and 18 bases separated the two germline ends. The CDR3 sequence: CASSLVGRGAASEAFF. DNA of the CDR3: TGTGCCAGCAGCTTGGTAGGGAGGGGGGCCGCCTCTGAAGCTTTCTTT.

The chain links TRBV6-1 to TRBJ2-6, with D hard to call. The CDR3 covers 15 residues. Trimming removed 5 bases from V and 6 bases from J, with 14 bases in between. Germline CDR1 and CDR2: MNHNS and SASEGT. Here the CDR3 reads CASSLTGDAANVLTF. CDR3 DNA sequence: TGTGCCAGCAGTCTTACGGGTGATGCGGCCAACGTCCTGACTTTC.

This chain joins TRBV5-1 and TRBJ1-2; TRBD1 might be the D (6 bases). Germline V gives CDR1 SGHRS, CDR2 YFSETQ. Trimming took 0 bases from V and 3 from J, leaving 15 bases between them. There are 16 residues in the CDR3. This CDR3 is CASSLAGDEGDYGYTF. The CDR3 DNA reads TGCGCCAGCAGCTTGGCAGGGGACGAGGGAGACTATGGCTACACCTTC.

The chain employs TRBV18 and TRBJ2-5; 10 nucleotides agree with TRBD1. CDR3 length: 15 residues. Germline values: CDR1 KGHSH, CDR2 LQKENI. The J segment lost 2 bases and the V segment lost 6 bases, leaving 6 bases of the junction unmatched. CDR3 protein: CASSRDRGTQETQYF. The CDR3 nucleotides read TGTGCCAGCTCCCGGGACAGGGGAACTCAAGAGACCCAGTACTTC.

The gene calls are TRBV6-1 and TRBJ1-1, with 9 bases matching TRBD1. The trim removed 5 bases at V and 5 bases at J, leaving 3 bases unmatched. The germline V gene has CDR1 MNHNS and CDR2 SASEGT. The CDR3 spans 13 residues. CDR3 sequence: CASSSDRGTEAFF. For the CDR3, the DNA is TGTGCCAGCAGTTCAGACAGGGGGACTGAAGCTTTCTTT.